Listed below are T cell receptor beta chains from one sample, sequenced in a study of monozygotic twins with inflammatory bowel disease. TCRdb re-called the 5' RACE reads, yielding one record per CDR3 amino acid sequence without DNA. The specimen's table records more than 350,000 distinct CDR3 sequences. The sample comprised blood. These receptors all come from a human donor with ulcerative colitis or Crohn's disease, or a healthy co-twin of an affected twin (not recorded which). Both conserved end residues are part of each CDR3. The order of the fields is V gene, J gene, CDR3 protein.

>TRBV5-1|TRBJ2-3
CASSVQGLAGDTDTQYF
>TRBV11-3|TRBJ2-2
CASAKGANTGELFF
>TRBV20-1|TRBJ1-2
CSALRGGASSGYTF
>TRBV29-1|TRBJ1-3
CSVEGRLNSGNTIYF
>TRBV7-2|TRBJ2-2
CASSLLSYGAGELFF
>TRBV5-1|TRBJ1-3
CASTLEQGGTIYF
>TRBV10-3|TRBJ2-7
CAISESHGGDYEQYF
>TRBV25-1|TRBJ2-2
CASSPYVAAGNTGELFF
>TRBV30|TRBJ1-2
CAWTSSRGGSGYTF
>TRBV27|TRBJ2-5
CASGRGGETQYF
>TRBV7-3|TRBJ2-2
CASSLKLETGELFF
>TRBV28|TRBJ1-4
CASSLPTGTGGEKLFF
>TRBV7-9|TRBJ1-1
CASSSPTGLGEAFF
>TRBV7-2|TRBJ2-2
CASSKSTGTNTGELFF
>TRBV5-1|TRBJ1-1
CASSTMPGENTEAFF
>TRBV19|TRBJ1-1
CASSTGQGLNTEAFF
>TRBV12-3/TRBV12-4|TRBJ1-5
CASSLETQDQPQHF
>TRBV28|TRBJ1-1
CASSGSGGLGTEAFF
>TRBV12-3/TRBV12-4|TRBJ2-7
CASSLSGFTYEQYF
>TRBV5-1|TRBJ1-1
CASSLGQFNTEAFF
>TRBV7-6|TRBJ2-5
CASSVIPVETQYF
>TRBV5-1|TRBJ1-1
CASSLGRGSNTEAFF
>TRBV5-1|TRBJ2-1
CASSLGVLAGGPGNEQFF
>TRBV10-3|TRBJ1-6
CAISESGYSPLHF
>TRBV7-3|TRBJ1-2
CASSSGTGGDGYTF
>TRBV7-9|TRBJ1-3
CASGTNSGNTIYF
>TRBV5-1|TRBJ1-4
CASSLEGTGSTNEKLFF
>TRBV2|TRBJ2-2
CASSESGPGELFF
>TRBV3-1|TRBJ1-2
CASSRGLGYTF
>TRBV5-6|TRBJ2-7
CASSAGYFYEQYF
>TRBV5-1|TRBJ1-6
CASSFRGGSSYNSPLHF
>TRBV27|TRBJ2-3
CASSFRAEQGTDTQYF
>TRBV12-3/TRBV12-4|TRBJ1-5
CASSLAVSNQPQHF
>TRBV5-6|TRBJ2-5
CASSSGGSGGETQYF
>TRBV28|TRBJ2-7
CASSLGGRSSYEQYF
>TRBV6-5|TRBJ1-1
CASSPHPPTEAFF
>TRBV28|TRBJ2-3
CASTDERDTQYF
>TRBV6-2/TRBV6-3|TRBJ2-1
CASSLRGPYNEQFF
>TRBV20-1|TRBJ1-1
CSASLSTGNTEAFF
>TRBV27|TRBJ1-1
CASKFRRENTEAFF
>TRBV7-7|TRBJ2-5
CASSSSGGAGEETQYF
>TRBV18|TRBJ1-1
CASSLEGQKKTEAFF
>TRBV20-1|TRBJ1-3
CSARASPGQGNTIYF
>TRBV7-9|TRBJ2-7
CASSLNTGPYEQYF
>TRBV5-1|TRBJ2-7
CASRQRPDVVYEQYF
>TRBV5-6|TRBJ2-7
CASGTGFYEQYF
>TRBV20-1|TRBJ2-1
CSARGANEQFF
>TRBV5-1|TRBJ2-3
CASSSRDGDTQYF
>TRBV10-3|TRBJ2-5
CAISERGLARETQYF
>TRBV12-3/TRBV12-4|TRBJ2-5
CASSLGGGRAQETQYF
>TRBV3-1|TRBJ1-2
CASSQDTRGPLASYTF
>TRBV29-1|TRBJ1-1
CSVPPGTDTEAFF